The 17 T cell receptor beta chains listed next were all sequenced from one sample in a study of shared clonotypes between healthy human individuals. Libraries were prepared by immunoSEQ multiplex PCR; TCRdb keeps only in-frame clonotypes and omits some of them. The table includes over a million clones, over 95% detected once. Source material: naive CD4+ T cells sorted from blood. The subset here: CD45RA+ positively selected. These receptor sequences come from a man aged 25 to 40 in good health.

In its sample, this clone was seen a few times. The chain couples TRBV5-1 to TRBJ1-3; 9 bases align to TRBD1. Trimming took 3 bases from V and 2 from J; bases not matched to a gene: 0. The CDR3 spans 14 residues. The V gene's germline CDR1 is SGHRS and CDR2 YFSETQ. CDR3 protein: CASSWDRAGNTIYF. The CDR3 DNA reads as TGCGCCAGCAGCTGGGACAGGGCTGGAAACACCATATATTTT.

The gene calls are TRBV5-1 and TRBJ2-7; TRBD2 agrees at 13 bases. The CDR3 is 17 residues long. The junction had 6 bases not matched to a gene; V was cut back by 3 bases and J by 0 bases. Germline CDR1 reads SGHRS; CDR2 reads YFSETQ. The CDR3 reads CASSSSGLAGISYEQYF. The CDR3 DNA reads as TGCGCCAGCAGCTCCTCGGGACTAGCGGGAATCTCCTACGAGCAGTACTTC.

The chain joins TRBV7-9 to TRBJ2-7; D ambiguous. V was clipped by 1 base and J by 4 bases, with 8 bases between them. The CDR3 length is 13 residues. From germline, CDR1 is SEHNR and CDR2 FQNEAQ (reference sequence). CDR3 amino acids: CASSLEAAYEQYF. The CDR3 nucleotides are TGTGCCAGCAGCTTAGAGGCAGCGTACGAGCAGTACTTC.

This rearrangement joins TRBV28 to TRBJ1-1, with 8 bases that match TRBD1. V shed 2 bases, J shed 4 bases, and the junction held 6 bases outside the gene matches. The CDR3 is 15 amino acids. Per the germline V gene, CDR1 is MDHEN and CDR2 is SYDVKM. CDR3 nucleotides: TGTGCCAGCAGTTTAGGTGACAGGGGTGCCACTGAAGCTTTCTTT. Translation: CASSLGDRGATEAFF.

The chain carries TRBV7-3 and TRBJ1-2, with D unresolved. The CDR3 has 14 residues. The V and J ends lost 1 base and 3 bases respectively, with 9 bases between them. CDR1 and CDR2 from the germline V gene are SGHTA and FQGTGA. CDR3 in DNA: TGTGCCAGCAGCTTAAACGTCGGGGACTATGGCTACACCTTC. Its protein is CASSLNVGDYGYTF. Full variable domain (outside the CDR3, taken from reference TRBV7-3 and TRBJ1-2): GAGVSQTPSNKVTEKGKYVELRCDPISGHTALYWYRQSLGQGPEFLIYFQGTGAADDSGLPNDRFFAVRPEGSVSTLKIQRTERGDSAVYLCASSLNVGDYGYTFGSGTRLTVV.

The V gene is TRBV5-1, the J gene TRBJ1-3; 7 nucleotides agree with TRBD1. CDR3 size: 18 residues. Germline V lookup: CDR1 SGHRS, CDR2 YFSETQ. V gave up 2 bases and J gave up 0 bases; unmatched junction bases: 11. The CDR3 sequence: CASSFRDSGSDSGNTIYF. CDR3 nucleotide sequence: TGCGCCAGCAGCTTCCGGGACAGCGGTAGCGACTCTGGAAACACCATATATTTT.

This chain connects TRBV5-4 to TRBJ2-1, with 9 bases that match TRBD2. The length of the CDR3 is 17 residues. V trimming: 4 bases; J trimming: 7 bases; junction bases outside the gene matches: 15. CDR1 is SGHNT, CDR2 YYREEE, per germline (reference sequence). CDR3 nucleotide sequence: TGTGCCAGCAGCAATCGTAAGGCGGGAGGGCCGATAAATGAGCAGTTCTTC. Protein product: CASSNRKAGGPINEQFF.

The rearrangement joins TRBV5-4 to TRBJ2-7; maybe TRBD1 (6 bases). Germline CDR1 SGHNT, CDR2 YYREEE (reference sequence). This CDR3 is 15 amino acids long. The V end was cut by 0 bases, the J end by 1 base, with 11 bases between. CDR3 protein: CASSLASQGSYEQYF. CDR3 nucleotide sequence: TGTGCCAGCAGCTTGGCCTCGCAGGGGTCCTACGAGCAGTACTTC.

V gene TRBV5-4 combines with J gene TRBJ1-1; possible D gene TRBD1, 5 bases. This CDR3 is 14 amino acids long. V lost 4 bases to trimming and J lost 3 bases, with 13 bases between them. The germline V gene has CDR1 SGHNT and CDR2 YYREEE (reference sequence). CDR3 amino acids: CASSREGPYTEAFF. CDR3 in DNA: TGTGCCAGCAGCCGAGAGGGACCTTACACTGAAGCTTTCTTT.

The chain carries TRBV5-1 and TRBJ1-2; D gene uncertain. Germline lookup yields CDR1 SGHRS and CDR2 YFSETQ. Trimming shortened V by 0 bases and J by 5 bases, and 11 bases separated the two germline ends. CDR3 size: 14 residues. CDR3 region: CASSLVPVSYGYTF. The CDR3 DNA follows: TGCGCCAGCAGCTTGGTGCCCGTCTCTTATGGCTACACCTTC.

This chain connects TRBV5-1 to TRBJ2-3; TRBD1 might be the D (5 bases). Germline V CDR1 and CDR2: SGHRS, YFSETQ. V lost 4 bases, J lost 4 bases, and 16 bases lay in between. CDR3 length equals 15 residues. The DNA of the CDR3 is TGCGCCAGCAGCCCCCCCCAGGGTGTCGCAGATACGCAGTATTTT. Encoded protein: CASSPPQGVADTQYF.

This sequence joins TRBV5-1 and TRBJ1-2; possibly TRBD1 for D (5 bases). The CDR3 runs 14 residues. V lost 0 bases and J lost 1, with 7 bases in between. Germline CDR1 and CDR2: SGHRS and YFSETQ. The CDR3: CASSLGTSNYGYTF. The CDR3 DNA reads as TGCGCCAGCAGCTTGGGGACAAGTAACTATGGCTACACCTTC.

Notes on this clone: Other nucleotide sequences in the sample specify the same CDR3. The chain employs TRBV30 and TRBJ2-7; D tentatively fits TRBD1 or TRBD2 (6 bases each). This CDR3 has 14 residues. The V end was cut by 0 bases, the J end by 3 bases, with 12 bases between. CDR1 is GTSNPN and CDR2 is SVGIG in the germline V gene (reference sequence). The CDR3 sequence is CAWSVRRGGYEQYF. The CDR3 DNA sequence: TGTGCCTGGAGTGTACGCAGGGGAGGCTACGAGCAGTACTTC.

V is TRBV4-3 and J is TRBJ2-1; D gene unclear. This CDR3 is 13 amino acids long. With 0 bases removed from V and 8 bases from J, the gap between germline ends came to 8 bases. Germline V CDR1 and CDR2: LGHNA, YSLEER. For the CDR3, the DNA is TGCGCCAGCAGCCAAGATTACCCCGATGAGCAGTTCTTC. It specifies CASSQDYPDEQFF.

The chain couples TRBV5-1 to TRBJ2-3, with D perhaps matching TRBD2 (6 bases). Trimming removed 0 bases from V and 0 bases from J, with 11 bases in between. CDR3 length: 16 residues. Germline CDR1 and CDR2: SGHRS and YFSETQ. The CDR3 is CASSLESAGSTDTQYF. CDR3 in DNA: TGCGCCAGCAGCTTGGAATCGGCGGGAAGCACAGATACGCAGTATTTT. Looking up the rest from reference TRBV5-1 and TRBJ2-3 gives the full variable domain: KAGVTQTPRYLIKTRGQQVTLSCSPISGHRSVSWYQQTPGQGLQFLFEYFSETQRNKGNFPGRFSGRQFSNSRSEMNVSTLELGDSALYLCASSLESAGSTDTQYFGPGTRLTVL.

The V call is TRBV7-4, the J call TRBJ2-7, with a weak D call TRBD1 (5 bases). The V end was cut by 5 bases, the J end by 1 base, with 15 bases between. In germline, CDR1 is SGHVT, CDR2 SQSDAQ. This CDR3 is built from 15 residues. The CDR3 nucleotides read TGTGCCAGCAGCCAAATCATGGGGCGGTCCTACGAGCAGTACTTC. It codes for CASSQIMGRSYEQYF. The whole variable domain, remainder taken from reference TRBV7-4 and TRBJ2-7, is GAGVSQSPRYKVAKRGRDVALRCDSISGHVTLYWYRQTLGQGSEVLTYSQSDAQRDKSGRPSGRFSAERPERSVSTLKIQRTEQGDSAVYLCASSQIMGRSYEQYFGPGTRLTVT.

The CDR3 reads CASSLDQGSAAKNIQYF. CDR3 nucleotides: TGTGCCAGCAGCTTGGATCAGGGTAGTGCAGCCAAAAACATTCAGTACTTC. The V gene is TRBV5-4, the J gene TRBJ2-4, with a tentative D call TRBD1 (5 bases). CDR1 SGHNT and CDR2 YYREEE come from the germline V gene (reference sequence). Trimming removed 0 bases from V and 0 bases from J, with 13 bases in between. This CDR3 has 17 amino acids.